A selection of T cell receptor beta chains follows, all from one sample in a study of blood T cell repertoires in COVID-19. Repertoires were generated with immunoSEQ multiplex PCR, while TCRdb's copy carries only in-frame clones and drops some. The repertoire holds about 270,000 clones, 82% seen once, with about 3% in the top ten. Sequencing used peripheral blood. The receptors come from a woman younger than 30 with acute or convalescent COVID-19. The CDR3 runs from the conserved cysteine through the conserved F or W. The D gene is left open where the match is weak. Only some rows state a clone size, as once, few, many or a class for expanded clones.

j_call: TRBJ2-3
clone_size: -
v_call: TRBV28
d_call: -
cdr3_nt: TGTGCCAGCAGTTTATTGGAGGGGTCCACAGATACGCAGTATTTT
cdr3_aa: CASSLLEGSTDTQYF

j_call: TRBJ2-1
clone_size: -
v_call: TRBV29-1
d_call: TRBD2
cdr3_nt: TGCAGCGTGGGCTGGACTAGCGGGAGCTACAATGAGCAGTTCTTC
cdr3_aa: CSVGWTSGSYNEQFF

j_call: TRBJ2-3
clone_size: -
v_call: TRBV7-9
d_call: -
cdr3_nt: TGTGCCAGCAGCGCCGGACTAACGAAAGCTAGCACAGATACGCAGTATTTT
cdr3_aa: CASSAGLTKASTDTQYF

j_call: TRBJ1-5
clone_size: few
v_call: TRBV10-2
d_call: TRBD1
cdr3_nt: TGCGCCAGCAGTGCCTCAGGGGGGAATGGGCCCCAGCATTTT
cdr3_aa: CASSASGGNGPQHF

j_call: TRBJ2-3
clone_size: -
v_call: TRBV3-1/TRBV3-2
d_call: TRBD2
cdr3_nt: TGTGCCAGCAGCCAGGGAGGGACTAGCGGTCCCACAGATACGCAGTATTTT
cdr3_aa: CASSQGGTSGPTDTQYF

j_call: TRBJ1-2
clone_size: once
v_call: TRBV3-1/TRBV3-2
d_call: -
cdr3_nt: TGTGCCACCTCGGGTACGACGGGCTACACCTTC
cdr3_aa: CATSGTTGYTF

j_call: TRBJ2-5
clone_size: -
v_call: TRBV5-1
d_call: TRBD1
cdr3_nt: TGCGCCAGCAGCTTGGGAATAGGGGGACAGGGTCAAGAGACCCAGTACTTC
cdr3_aa: CASSLGIGGQGQETQYF

j_call: TRBJ2-5
clone_size: -
v_call: TRBV14
d_call: TRBD2
cdr3_nt: TGTGCCAGCAGCCAAGGTCGGCTAGCGGCGTGGGAGACCCAGTACTTC
cdr3_aa: CASSQGRLAAWETQYF

j_call: TRBJ2-7
clone_size: -
v_call: TRBV7-9
d_call: -
cdr3_nt: TGTGCCAGCAGCAAGACTAGCTCCTACGAGCAGTACTTC
cdr3_aa: CASSKTSSYEQYF

j_call: TRBJ1-2
clone_size: -
v_call: TRBV28
d_call: TRBD1
cdr3_nt: TGTGCCAGCAGTCGGGACAGTCTTAACTATGGCTACACCTTC
cdr3_aa: CASSRDSLNYGYTF

j_call: TRBJ2-1
clone_size: -
v_call: TRBV9
d_call: TRBD2
cdr3_nt: TGTGCCAGCAGCGTAGACGGCGGGAGCTCCTACAATGAGCAGTTCTTC
cdr3_aa: CASSVDGGSSYNEQFF

j_call: TRBJ1-2
clone_size: -
v_call: TRBV5-1
d_call: -
cdr3_nt: TGCGCCAGCAGCTTACACAGGGATGGCTACACCTTC
cdr3_aa: CASSLHRDGYTF

j_call: TRBJ1-4
clone_size: -
v_call: TRBV30
d_call: -
cdr3_nt: TGTGCCTGGAGTGTACTCAGGAATGAAAAACTGTTTTTT
cdr3_aa: CAWSVLRNEKLFF

j_call: TRBJ2-1
clone_size: -
v_call: TRBV11-3
d_call: TRBD1
cdr3_nt: TGTGCCAGCAGCCCAGGTGTGGGACAGGGTGGCGATGAGCAGTTCTTC
cdr3_aa: CASSPGVGQGGDEQFF

j_call: TRBJ1-6
clone_size: -
v_call: TRBV11-2
d_call: -
cdr3_nt: TGTGCCAGCAGCTCCAGAGCGGGGAGACTTAATTCACCCCTCCACTTT
cdr3_aa: CASSSRAGRLNSPLHF

j_call: TRBJ2-3
clone_size: -
v_call: TRBV5-4
d_call: -
cdr3_nt: TGTGCCAGCAGCCCCGCGGGCCCGGGGGGCACAGATACGCAGTATTTT
cdr3_aa: CASSPAGPGGTDTQYF

j_call: TRBJ2-1
clone_size: -
v_call: TRBV2
d_call: TRBD2
cdr3_nt: TGTGCCAGCGAACATGCGGGACTAGCGGATTACTACAATGAGCAGTTCTTC
cdr3_aa: CASEHAGLADYYNEQFF

j_call: TRBJ2-5
clone_size: -
v_call: TRBV6-2/TRBV6-3
d_call: TRBD1
cdr3_nt: TGTGCCAGCAGTTACCCGACAGGGATGGGGGAGACCCAGTACTTC
cdr3_aa: CASSYPTGMGETQYF

j_call: TRBJ1-2
clone_size: -
v_call: TRBV24-1
d_call: -
cdr3_nt: TGTGCCACCAGTGTGGGTGACAGGACCTATGGCTACACCTTC
cdr3_aa: CATSVGDRTYGYTF

j_call: TRBJ2-7
clone_size: -
v_call: TRBV21-1
d_call: -
cdr3_nt: TGTGCCAGCAGCCGTAACACATGTCAGTACTCCTACGAGCAGTACTTC
cdr3_aa: CASSRNTCQYSYEQYF

j_call: TRBJ1-2
clone_size: -
v_call: TRBV5-6
d_call: -
cdr3_nt: TGTGCCAGCAGCTTGGCCGCCGGGGAAGTTATCTATGGCTACACCTTC
cdr3_aa: CASSLAAGEVIYGYTF

j_call: TRBJ2-6
clone_size: -
v_call: TRBV6-5
d_call: -
cdr3_nt: TGTGCCAGCAGTTACGCGGGCTCTGGGGCCAACGTCCTGACTTTC
cdr3_aa: CASSYAGSGANVLTF

j_call: TRBJ1-4
clone_size: -
v_call: TRBV11-2
d_call: -
cdr3_nt: TGTGCCAGCAGCTCGACAGGTTTTACTAATGAAAAACTGTTTTTT
cdr3_aa: CASSSTGFTNEKLFF

j_call: TRBJ1-2
clone_size: -
v_call: TRBV19
d_call: -
cdr3_nt: TGTGCCAGGTGCAACAGGGAAAACTATGGCTACACCTTC
cdr3_aa: CARCNRENYGYTF

j_call: TRBJ2-2
clone_size: -
v_call: TRBV6-2/TRBV6-3
d_call: -
cdr3_nt: TGTGCCAGCAGTTCCGCCCCGAGGGGGGAGCTGTTTTTT
cdr3_aa: CASSSAPRGELFF

j_call: TRBJ2-5
clone_size: -
v_call: TRBV4-2
d_call: -
cdr3_nt: TGTGCCAGCAGCCCCAGAATCCAAGAGACCCAGTACTTC
cdr3_aa: CASSPRIQETQYF

j_call: TRBJ2-7
clone_size: -
v_call: TRBV4-3
d_call: -
cdr3_nt: TGCGCCAGCAGCCAGGGCCTGATATCCTACGAGCAGTACTTC
cdr3_aa: CASSQGLISYEQYF

j_call: TRBJ1-6
clone_size: -
v_call: TRBV2
d_call: TRBD1
cdr3_nt: TGTGCCAGCAGGACAGGGGATTCACCCCTCCACTTT
cdr3_aa: CASRTGDSPLHF

j_call: TRBJ1-2
clone_size: -
v_call: TRBV5-6
d_call: TRBD1
cdr3_nt: TGTGCCAGCAGCTTGGGGACAGGGGATGGTGGCTACACCTTC
cdr3_aa: CASSLGTGDGGYTF

j_call: TRBJ2-3
clone_size: -
v_call: TRBV9
d_call: -
cdr3_nt: TGTGCCAGCAGCGTTTCGACACCCAGCACAGATACGCAGTATTTT
cdr3_aa: CASSVSTPSTDTQYF

j_call: TRBJ2-5
clone_size: -
v_call: TRBV7-9
d_call: -
cdr3_nt: TGTGCCAGCAGCCGGACAGAAGAGACCCAGTACTTC
cdr3_aa: CASSRTEETQYF

j_call: TRBJ2-7
clone_size: -
v_call: TRBV6-6
d_call: TRBD2
cdr3_nt: TGTGCCAGCAGTCTCCCAATAGCGGGAGGGCCGGGATACGAGCAGTACTTC
cdr3_aa: CASSLPIAGGPGYEQYF

j_call: TRBJ1-1
clone_size: -
v_call: TRBV28
d_call: TRBD1
cdr3_nt: TGTGCCAGCAGCTGGGACAGTGAAGCTTTCTTT
cdr3_aa: CASSWDSEAFF

j_call: TRBJ2-1
clone_size: -
v_call: TRBV6-1
d_call: TRBD2
cdr3_nt: TGTGCCAGCAGTGAAGGCGGGCGGGGGTACAATGAGCAGTTCTTC
cdr3_aa: CASSEGGRGYNEQFF

j_call: TRBJ2-7
clone_size: -
v_call: TRBV27
d_call: -
cdr3_nt: TGTGCCAGCAGCTACGTCCAGGGGCTAGGTTACGAGCAGTACTTC
cdr3_aa: CASSYVQGLGYEQYF

j_call: TRBJ2-5
clone_size: -
v_call: TRBV7-3
d_call: -
cdr3_nt: TGTGCCAGCAGCTTAATTGCTGGGGAGGAGACCCAGTACTTC
cdr3_aa: CASSLIAGEETQYF

j_call: TRBJ2-1
clone_size: -
v_call: TRBV14
d_call: -
cdr3_nt: TGTGCCAGCAGCCAGCTACTAGTCAATGAGCAGTTCTTC
cdr3_aa: CASSQLLVNEQFF

j_call: TRBJ1-2
clone_size: -
v_call: TRBV30
d_call: -
cdr3_nt: TGTGCCTGGAGTACAGGCTTTAACTATGGCTACACCTTC
cdr3_aa: CAWSTGFNYGYTF

j_call: TRBJ2-7
clone_size: -
v_call: TRBV10-3
d_call: -
cdr3_nt: TGTGCCATCAGTGGGACAGACCTATCCTACGAGCAGTACTTC
cdr3_aa: CAISGTDLSYEQYF

j_call: TRBJ2-7
clone_size: -
v_call: TRBV5-8
d_call: TRBD1
cdr3_nt: TGTGCCAGCAGCCGCACCAGGGGGAGCTCCTACGAGCAGTACTTC
cdr3_aa: CASSRTRGSSYEQYF

j_call: TRBJ2-1
clone_size: once
v_call: TRBV7-3
d_call: TRBD1
cdr3_nt: TGTGCCAGCAGCTTAACCGGGCAGGGGGCCCACAATGAGCAGTTCTTC
cdr3_aa: CASSLTGQGAHNEQFF

j_call: TRBJ2-1
clone_size: -
v_call: TRBV6-1
d_call: TRBD2
cdr3_nt: TGTGCCAGCAGTGAAGCGCCACCCCTAGCGGGAGGGCCTAGCTCCTACAATGAGCAGTTCTTC
cdr3_aa: CASSEAPPLAGGPSSYNEQFF

j_call: TRBJ2-7
clone_size: -
v_call: TRBV4-3
d_call: TRBD1
cdr3_nt: TGCGCCAGCAGCCCCGGACAGGGAACCTACGAGCAGTACTTC
cdr3_aa: CASSPGQGTYEQYF

j_call: TRBJ2-2
clone_size: -
v_call: TRBV15
d_call: -
cdr3_nt: TGTGCCACCAGCAGTCTTAGCGGCGGGGAGCTGTTTTTT
cdr3_aa: CATSSLSGGELFF

j_call: TRBJ1-4
clone_size: -
v_call: TRBV13
d_call: TRBD1
cdr3_nt: TGTGCCAGCAGACGGACAGGGGGCCCGGAAAAACTGTTTTTT
cdr3_aa: CASRRTGGPEKLFF

j_call: TRBJ2-7
clone_size: -
v_call: TRBV4-1
d_call: -
cdr3_nt: TGCGCCAGCAGCCAAGATCCCCCCAGGTTCTCGTACGAGCAGTACTTC
cdr3_aa: CASSQDPPRFSYEQYF

j_call: TRBJ2-5
clone_size: -
v_call: TRBV10-3
d_call: TRBD1
cdr3_nt: TGTGCCACCAGAAGAAGAGGGGACAGGGGGGAAGAGACCCAGTACTTC
cdr3_aa: CATRRRGDRGEETQYF

j_call: TRBJ2-2
clone_size: once
v_call: TRBV6-4
d_call: -
cdr3_nt: TGTGCCAGCAGTGCAGGGCTAGACACCGGGGAGCTGTTTTTT
cdr3_aa: CASSAGLDTGELFF

j_call: TRBJ1-2
clone_size: few
v_call: TRBV28
d_call: TRBD1
cdr3_nt: TGTGCCAGCACATCAGGGGGCGCACCCCTAGGATATGGCTACACCTTC
cdr3_aa: CASTSGGAPLGYGYTF